A selection of T cell receptor beta chains follows, all from one sample in a study of CXCR3-negative and CXCR3-positive naive CD8 T cells. TCRdb reprocessed the 5' RACE reads and keeps a single row for each CDR3 protein, giving no DNA. The table lists tens of thousands of distinct CDR3 sequences. Material: naive CXCR3- CD8+ T cells from blood. These receptors were obtained from a human donor in good health. Some clones in this sample may be carry-over from other donors' samples. Both conserved end residues are part of each CDR3. A row's size may be missing; if present it is once, few, many or a size class.

>14|-|TRBV27|TRBJ2-2
CASSLRNNLGELFF
>15|-|TRBV5-1|TRBJ2-7
CASSKTQLSSYEQYF
>14|-|TRBV27|TRBJ1-2
CASSPRGRLEDYTF
>13|-|TRBV15|TRBJ2-1
CATSSIQVNEQFF
>13|-|TRBV5-1|TRBJ2-7
CASSLKGYYEQYF
>15|-|TRBV29-1|TRBJ2-7
CSVVSASGVSYEQYF
>14|-|TRBV29-1|TRBJ2-1
CSVDGLAGDNEQFF
>14|-|TRBV4-1|TRBJ2-7
CASSGGQGAYEQYF
>15|-|TRBV5-1|TRBJ1-1
CASSLKRPEDTEAFF
>13|-|TRBV29-1|TRBJ1-2
CSVEDTLRGGYTF
>13|-|TRBV9|TRBJ2-7
CASSVGDLYEQYF
>12|-|TRBV15|TRBJ1-2
CATVDRERGYTF
>15|-|TRBV20-1|TRBJ2-7
CSARDEGQAHYEQYF
>11|-|TRBV29-1|TRBJ1-1
CSATTGTEAFF
>14|-|TRBV27|TRBJ1-4
CASSFEAQNEKLFF
>14|-|TRBV7-3|TRBJ2-3
CASSTIGTGDTQYF
>13|-|TRBV14|TRBJ1-1
CASSQGVWTEAFF
>15|-|TRBV29-1|TRBJ2-1
CSARGTAKIYNEQFF
>18|-|TRBV5-5|TRBJ2-2
CASSLDSGHGVNTGELFF
>11|-|TRBV29-1|TRBJ1-3
CSVESGNTIYF
>16|-|TRBV11-2|TRBJ2-7
CASSHTGLAGLYEQYF
>13|-|TRBV6-2/TRBV6-3|TRBJ1-1
CASIEGPNTEAFF
>17|-|TRBV6-1|TRBJ1-4
CASSTFVNRGSNEKLFF
>15|-|TRBV28|TRBJ2-7
CASSLLEGQTYEQYF
>14|-|TRBV29-1|TRBJ2-3
CSVEGQLKGDTQYF
>12|-|TRBV7-9|TRBJ1-4
CASSFQGQKLFF
>15|medium-sized|TRBV28|TRBJ2-5
CASSLLSGVQETQYF
>14|-|TRBV7-9|TRBJ1-2
CASSLPGQVYGYTF
>14|-|TRBV12-3/TRBV12-4|TRBJ2-7
CASSFTAGSGEHYF
>16|-|TRBV6-4|TRBJ2-3
CASSSSGTSAADTQYF
>12|-|TRBV30|TRBJ1-1
CACNQGNTEAFF
>15|-|TRBV7-9|TRBJ2-7
CASSSGTGVKYEQYF
>17|-|TRBV4-3|TRBJ1-2
CASSQDQSGPANYGYTF
>14|-|TRBV7-2|TRBJ1-2
CASSLVAGDYGYTF
>18|-|TRBV30|TRBJ1-1
CAWRYRVRDRGNSTEAFF
>14|-|TRBV6-1|TRBJ1-2
CASSEYGTAYGYTF
>11|-|TRBV6-2/TRBV6-3|TRBJ2-1
CATQNPREQFF
>17|-|TRBV4-3|TRBJ1-1
CASTPSMGSPMNTEAFF
>14|-|TRBV29-1|TRBJ1-1
CSVVPRDRNTEAFF
>14|-|TRBV6-5|TRBJ1-1
CASSYSVGGTEAFF
>14|-|TRBV5-1|TRBJ2-1
CASSPPSGYNEQFF
>16|-|TRBV12-3/TRBV12-4|TRBJ2-1
CASRTRELARSNEQFF
>11|-|TRBV29-1|TRBJ2-2
CSVASTGELFF
>14|-|TRBV29-1|TRBJ2-1
CSVEDYGQAGEQFF
>12|-|TRBV30|TRBJ1-2
CAWSAYRDGYTF
>17|-|TRBV10-3|TRBJ2-5
CAIRKGLAGVVQETQYF
>13|-|TRBV21-1|TRBJ2-7
CATLAGVRHEQYF
>12|-|TRBV27|TRBJ2-7
CATRGAAYEQYF
>17|-|TRBV28|TRBJ2-7
CASSRTKPAGVTYEQYF
>17|-|TRBV5-1|TRBJ2-1
CASSTGDTGGTRNEQFF
>15|-|TRBV6-5|TRBJ2-7
CASSPVRGVSYEQYF
>16|-|TRBV5-5|TRBJ2-5
CASRETSGRAPETQYF